The 31 T cell receptor beta chains below come from one sample, sequenced in a study of T cell repertoires in cytomegalovirus infection. TCRdb recomputed calls from the reads with MiXCR, one row per CDR3 protein. Among approximately 490,000 distinct CDR3 sequences listed, approximately 10% were seen once. The sample was PBMCs. The receptors come from a human donor in good health (CMV status not recorded). Some clones in this sample may be carry-over from other donors' samples.

This clonotype appeared many times. The J gene is TRBJ2-1, the V gene TRBV19; either TRBD1 or TRBD2 may supply D (5 bases each). Germline V gene lookup returns CDR1 LNHDA and CDR2 SQIVND (reference sequence). V was pared by 5 bases and J by 12 bases, with 11 bases between. The CDR3 has 11 residues. For the CDR3, the DNA is TGTGCCAGTAGTGGGGGAGATGGGCAGTTCTTC. Its protein product is CASSGGDGQFF.

Worth noting for this clonotype: It may be a read error: a sequence one base away is much more abundant. The chain couples TRBV6-1 to TRBJ1-3; D gene unclear. From germline, CDR1 is MNHNS and CDR2 SASEGT. This CDR3 region has 13 residues. V lost 6 bases and J 2 bases, leaving 8 bases between the germline ends. The CDR3 nucleotides are TGTGCCAGCAGCTTTGTCACTGGAAACACCATATATTTT. This sequence encodes CASSFVTGNTIYF.

This clonotype was found a few times. This chain connects TRBV20-1 to TRBJ1-1; no reliable D call. The CDR3 contains 13 residues. CDR1 is DFQATT, CDR2 SNEGSKA, per germline (reference sequence). Trimming removed 6 bases from V and 4 bases from J, with 15 bases in between. CDR3 in DNA: TGCAGTGCCGAAACCGTAGCGTCCACTGAAGCTTTCTTT. Protein product: CSAETVASTEAFF.

This clonotype was observed a handful of times. The CDR3 nucleotides are TGCAGCGTTGACCCCCGAGGAACCGGGGAGCTGTTTTTT. This encodes CSVDPRGTGELFF. The genes are TRBV29-1 and TRBJ2-2; no clear D. V lost 3 bases and J 5 bases, leaving 10 bases between the germline ends. The germline gives CDR1 SQVTM, CDR2 ANQGSEA. The CDR3 contains 13 residues.

The chain links TRBV5-1 to TRBJ2-5, with 7 bases identical to TRBD2. Unmatched junction bases numbered 8, after V lost 4 bases and J lost 5 bases. CDR1 is SGHRS, CDR2 YFSETQ, per germline. The CDR3 is 14 amino acids. In DNA form, the CDR3 reads TGCGCCAGCAGCCCCGGACTTAGCGGGGAGACCCAGTACTTC. It yields the protein CASSPGLSGETQYF. The variable domain in full, with the rest retrieved from reference TRBV5-1 and TRBJ2-5, is KAGVTQTPRYLIKTRGQQVTLSCSPISGHRSVSWYQQTPGQGLQFLFEYFSETQRNKGNFPGRFSGRQFSNSRSEMNVSTLELGDSALYLCASSPGLSGETQYFGPGTRLLVL.

This clonotype was recorded a few times. This rearrangement joins TRBV18 to TRBJ2-7; the D is unclear. From germline, CDR1 is KGHSH and CDR2 LQKENI. V lost 5 bases and J lost 5, with 16 bases in between. The CDR3 extends over 14 amino acids. CDR3 coding DNA: TGTGCCAGCTCAGCCCGGGTCGAGGAGAACGAGCAGTACTTC. The encoded protein is CASSARVEENEQYF.

This clonotype came up many times. V and J are TRBV6-6 and TRBJ1-5, with unresolved D. CDR3 length: 13 amino acids. The V end lost 0 bases, the J end lost 6 bases, and 6 bases lay between the germline ends. Germline assignment: CDR1 MNHNY and CDR2 SVGAGI (reference sequence). CDR3 nucleotide sequence: TGTGCCAGCAGTTACTCGAAAGGTCAGCCCCAGCATTTT. Translated, it gives CASSYSKGQPQHF.

This clonotype was observed many times. The chain has TRBV7-2 and TRBJ1-5; no clear D. V shed 5 bases and J shed 0 bases, with 8 bases lying between them. Looked up from germline, CDR1 is SGHTA and CDR2 is FQGNSA. The CDR3 contains 14 residues. CDR3 in amino acids: CASSPHISNQPQHF. CDR3 coding DNA: TGTGCCAGCAGCCCCCATATTAGCAATCAGCCCCAGCATTTT.

This clonotype was observed many times. V usage is TRBV19 and J usage is TRBJ2-1; D unresolved. Germline CDR1 reads LNHDA; CDR2 reads SQIVND (reference sequence). Trimming took 4 bases from V and 7 from J, leaving 11 bases between them. CDR3 size: 13 residues. The CDR3: CASSNPSRNEQFF. CDR3 nucleotide sequence: TGTGCCAGTAGTAACCCGAGCAGGAATGAGCAGTTCTTC.

This clonotype was counted at least ten times. The chain has TRBV6-1 and TRBJ1-2; D remains ambiguous. The CDR3 sequence is 13 residues long. V lost 7 bases to trimming and J lost 5 bases, with 14 bases between them. Germline loops: CDR1 MNHNS, CDR2 SASEGT. This CDR3 is CASNRRGAYGYTF. CDR3 coding DNA: TGTGCCAGCAACCGACGCGGAGCGTATGGCTACACCTTC.

In its sample, this clonotype was seen many times. The chain uses TRBV11-2 and TRBJ2-5; 10 positions agree with TRBD2. With V trimmed by 6 bases and J by 6 bases, 10 bases remained unmatched. This CDR3 is built from 15 residues. The germline gives CDR1 SGHAT, CDR2 FQNNGV. The chain's CDR3 is CASSFPSGGSQTQYF. CDR3 coding DNA: TGTGCCAGCAGTTTCCCTAGCGGGGGCTCCCAGACCCAGTACTTC.

There are a few counts of this clonotype. This chain connects TRBV30 to TRBJ1-1; D ambiguous. The CDR3 spans 15 residues. V was cut by 3 bases and J by 8 bases, with 22 bases left in between. The germline V gene encodes CDR1 GTSNPN and CDR2 SVGIG (reference sequence). CDR3 in DNA: TGTGCCTGGAGACCACCGGATGGACTTTTTACGGAAGCTTTCTTT. Protein sequence: CAWRPPDGLFTEAFF.

There are many counts of this clonotype. This rearrangement joins TRBV10-3 to TRBJ2-3, with 9 nucleotides matching TRBD1. The CDR3 spans 14 residues. CDR1 and CDR2 from the germline V gene are ENHRY and SYGVKD. The J segment lost 6 bases and the V segment lost 7 bases, leaving 8 bases of the junction unmatched. The CDR3: CAITGTGSTDTQYF. CDR3 nucleotides: TGTGCCATCACCGGGACAGGGTCCACGGATACGCAGTATTTT.

Comment on this clonotype: A read error may produce the germline difference seen at one junction end. The chain has TRBV5-6 and TRBJ2-1; TRBD1 might be the D (6 bases). The CDR3 has 13 residues. Germline CDR1 and CDR2: SGHDT and YYEEEE. CDR3 amino acids: CAGSLDSHNEQFF. In DNA form, the CDR3 reads TGTGCCGGCAGCCTGGACAGTCACAATGAGCAGTTCTTC.

A few counts support this clonotype. This rearrangement joins TRBV18 to TRBJ2-3, with a tentative D call TRBD1 (6 bases). In germline, CDR1 is KGHSH, CDR2 LQKENI. The CDR3 has 16 amino acids. Trimming stripped 0 bases from V and 1 base from J, with 11 bases between. DNA of the CDR3: TGTGCCAGCTCACCACCAGGGGGATGGGGCACAGATACGCAGTATTTT. Translating gives CASSPPGGWGTDTQYF.

In this sample, this clonotype turned up many times. This chain links TRBV20-1 with TRBJ2-7, with 8 bases fitting TRBD2. The CDR3 sequence is 13 residues long. V shed 3 bases, J shed 4 bases, and the junction held 5 bases outside the gene matches. Looked up from germline, CDR1 is DFQATT and CDR2 is SNEGSKA (reference sequence). The CDR3 sequence: CSASRGGGYEQYF. The CDR3 bases are TGCAGTGCTAGCCGGGGGGGGGGATACGAGCAGTACTTC.

This clonotype came up many times. The J gene is TRBJ2-1, the V gene TRBV7-9; D may be TRBD2 (6 bases). The CDR3 sequence is 15 residues long. CDR1 SEHNR and CDR2 FQNEAQ come from the germline V gene (reference sequence). V gave up 5 bases and J gave up 1 base, with 12 bases separating them. This chain's CDR3 is CASSRPAGSYNEQFF. CDR3 DNA: TGTGCCAGCAGCCGACCCGCGGGATCCTACAATGAGCAGTTCTTC.

This clonotype was counted only a few times. The chain recombines TRBV20-1 with TRBJ2-1, with 8 positions matching TRBD2. V trimming: 0 bases; J trimming: 2 bases; junction bases outside the gene matches: 0. The CDR3 covers 14 residues. Per germline, CDR1 DFQATT and CDR2 SNEGSKA (reference sequence). The CDR3 reads CSARDSGAYNEQFF. DNA of the CDR3: TGCAGTGCTAGAGATAGCGGGGCCTACAATGAGCAGTTCTTC.

This clonotype has a count of ten or more. V usage is TRBV7-9 and J usage is TRBJ1-5; 12 bases are a match to TRBD1. V dropped 5 bases and J dropped 8; count of bases not matched to a gene: 7. The CDR3 loop spans 15 amino acids. Looked up from germline, CDR1 is SEHNR and CDR2 is FQNEAQ (reference sequence). As DNA, the CDR3 is TGTGCCAGCAGCCTCGGGACAGGGGGCGCGGAGCCCCAGCATTTT. Translation gives CASSLGTGGAEPQHF.

This clonotype was seen at least ten times. The J gene is TRBJ1-2, the V gene TRBV7-2, with TRBD1 matching over 9 bases. Germline V gene data show CDR1 as SGHTA and CDR2 as FQGNSA. Trimming took 4 bases from V and 1 from J; bases not matched to a gene: 10. This CDR3 has 17 residues. As DNA, the CDR3 is TGTGCCAGCAGCTCGAACTCACAGGGGGCGCTTAACTATGGCTACACCTTC. Residues: CASSSNSQGALNYGYTF. The variable domain in full, completed from reference TRBV7-2 and TRBJ1-2, reads GAGVSQSPSNKVTEKGKDVELRCDPISGHTALYWYRQSLGQGLEFLIYFQGNSAPDKSGLPSDRFSAERTGGSVSTLTIQRTQQEDSAVYLCASSSNSQGALNYGYTFGSGTRLTVV.

In this sample, this clonotype turned up many times. The chain links TRBV6-1 to TRBJ2-3; D is possibly TRBD1 (5 bases). CDR1 is MNHNS and CDR2 is SASEGT in the germline V gene. Trimming left V 5 bases short and J 0 bases short, with 12 bases between. This CDR3 has 15 amino acids. CDR3 bases: TGTGCCAGCAGTTTACAGGTCCCCAGCACAGATACGCAGTATTTT. This sequence encodes CASSLQVPSTDTQYF.

This clonotype was counted many times. The chain is built from TRBV5-5 and TRBJ2-7; 10 bases fit TRBD1. Germline CDR1 and CDR2: SGHKS and YYEKEE (reference sequence). This CDR3 is built from 14 residues. Unmatched junction bases numbered 4, after V lost 5 bases and J lost 2 bases. The CDR3, as DNA: TGTGCCAGCAGGGACAGGGGGTCCCCCTACGAGCAGTACTTC. As protein: CASRDRGSPYEQYF. The variable domain in full, completed from reference TRBV5-5 and TRBJ2-7, reads DAGVTQSPTHLIKTRGQQVTLRCSPISGHKSVSWYQQVLGQGPQFIFQYYEKEERGRGNFPDRFSARQFPNYSSELNVNALLLGDSALYLCASRDRGSPYEQYFGPGTRLTVT.

This clonotype was picked up many times. One end of the junction is discordant with germline, which a read error may explain. The genes are TRBV7-2 and TRBJ2-3; 11 bases align to TRBD2. The CDR3 spans 15 residues. Germline-derived CDR1 and CDR2 are SGHTA and FQGNSA. The CDR3 DNA reads as TGTGCCAGCAGCGTAGCTAGCGGGAGGACAGATACGCAGTATTTT. Its translation is CASSVASGRTDTQYF.

This clonotype was observed many times. The CDR3 DNA follows: TGTGCCAGCAGCTTAAGACTCCCCCCAGATACGCAGTATTTT. It is translated as CASSLRLPPDTQYF. The chain is built from TRBV7-3 and TRBJ2-3; D unclear. The CDR3 loop spans 14 amino acids. Germline loops: CDR1 SGHTA, CDR2 FQGTGA. Trimming pared 1 base from V and 4 bases from J, leaving 9 bases between.

There are many counts of this clonotype. The V call is TRBV7-9, the J call TRBJ1-2; a possible D gene is TRBD1 (5 bases). Trimming cost V 2 bases and J 4 bases, with 8 bases left between them. This CDR3 comprises 13 residues. Germline CDR1 reads SEHNR; CDR2 reads FQNEAQ (reference sequence). The CDR3: CASSLRGLYGYTF. In DNA form, the CDR3 reads TGTGCCAGCAGCTTACGGGGACTCTATGGCTACACCTTC. The full variable domain, its missing parts supplied by reference TRBV7-9 and TRBJ1-2, is DTGVSQNPRHKITKRGQNVTFRCDPISEHNRLYWYRQTLGQGPEFLTYFQNEAQLEKSRLLSDRFSAERPKGSFSTLEIQRTEQGDSAMYLCASSLRGLYGYTFGSGTRLTVV.

The sample holds many counts of this clonotype. J is TRBJ2-3 and V is TRBV5-1; 11 bases are shared with TRBD2. V lost 4 bases, J lost 6 bases, and 13 bases stayed unmatched. CDR1 is SGHRS, CDR2 YFSETQ, per germline. The CDR3 is made up of 17 amino acids. As DNA, the CDR3 is TGCGCCAGCAGCCCCGGGTCTATAGCGGGGGGGGCTGATACGCAGTATTTT. Its translation is CASSPGSIAGGADTQYF.

This clonotype was detected many times. This sequence joins TRBV7-2 and TRBJ2-3; 10 bases fit TRBD2. The J segment lost 4 bases and the V segment lost 6 bases, leaving 10 bases of the junction unmatched. This CDR3 is 16 amino acids long. CDR1 is SGHTA, CDR2 FQGNSA, per germline. CDR3 loop: CASRPVLAGGADTQYF. CDR3 DNA sequence: TGTGCCAGCAGACCGGTGTTAGCGGGAGGAGCAGATACGCAGTATTTT.

The CDR3 region has the DNA TGCAGTGCTAGAAAGGGACCTGAGGGCTACACCTTC. Protein product: CSARKGPEGYTF. This chain links TRBV20-1 with TRBJ1-2; tentative D call: TRBD1 (5 bases). V lost 2 bases and J lost 8, with 12 bases in between. Germline CDR1 DFQATT, CDR2 SNEGSKA (reference sequence). There are 12 residues in the CDR3.

The sample holds a few counts of this clonotype. V is TRBV20-1 and J is TRBJ2-3, with TRBD1 matching over 9 bases. Germline V gene data show CDR1 as DFQATT and CDR2 as SNEGSKA (reference sequence). The junction had 10 bases not matched to a gene; V was cut back by 6 bases and J by 3 bases. The CDR3 has 15 amino acids. CDR3 bases: TGCAGTGCAAGGGACAGGGTGATCGCAACAGATACGCAGTATTTT. Translation gives CSARDRVIATDTQYF.

The table lists this clonotype with a few counts. This rearrangement joins TRBV12-3 or TRBV12-4 to TRBJ2-3; 8 bases align to TRBD1. With V trimmed by 6 bases and J by 1 base, 6 bases remained unmatched. This CDR3 contains 15 residues. The CDR3 is CASSVGQGGTDTQYF. CDR3 in DNA: TGTGCCAGCAGCGTAGGACAGGGCGGCACAGATACGCAGTATTTT.

There are many counts of this clonotype. The CDR3 sequence is CASSLDLSPLHF. The DNA of the CDR3 is TGTGCCAGCAGCTTAGATCTATCACCCCTCCACTTT. The rearrangement links TRBV7-9 to TRBJ1-6; D remains ambiguous. V lost 1 base and J lost 10, with 5 bases in between. The CDR3 contains 12 residues. Per the germline V gene, CDR1 is SEHNR and CDR2 is FQNEAQ (reference sequence). Full variable domain (remainder filled in from reference TRBV7-9 and TRBJ1-6): DTGVSQNPRHKITKRGQNVTFRCDPISEHNRLYWYRQTLGQGPEFLTYFQNEAQLEKSRLLSDRFSAERPKGSFSTLEIQRTEQGDSAMYLCASSLDLSPLHFGNGTRLTVT.